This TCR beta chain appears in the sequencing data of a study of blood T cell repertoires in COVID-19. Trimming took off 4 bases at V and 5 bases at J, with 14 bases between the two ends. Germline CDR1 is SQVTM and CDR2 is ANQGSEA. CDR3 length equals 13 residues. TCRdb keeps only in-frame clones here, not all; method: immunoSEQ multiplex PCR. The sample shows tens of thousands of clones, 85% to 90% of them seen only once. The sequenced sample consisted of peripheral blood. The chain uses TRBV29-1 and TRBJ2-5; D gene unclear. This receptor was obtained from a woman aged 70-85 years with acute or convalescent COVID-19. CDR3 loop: CSVGRNLRETQYF. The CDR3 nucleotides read TGCAGCGTTGGACGGAATTTGCGGGAGACCCAGTACTTC.